Following are 12 T cell receptor beta chains from one sample sequenced in a study of T cells after yellow fever vaccination. TCRdb itself ran the 5' RACE reads through MiXCR, one entry per CDR3 protein. Here the sample spans around 320,000 distinct CDR3 sequences, 8.7% being singletons. The sample consisted of CD4+ T cells sorted from PBMCs, taken 5 days after the yellow fever booster vaccination. All receptors come from a man younger than 30 who received the YFV17D yellow fever vaccine.

V usage is TRBV20-1 and J usage is TRBJ2-5; perhaps TRBD2 as D (6 bases). This CDR3 spans 13 amino acids. Germline V gene lookup returns CDR1 DFQATT and CDR2 SNEGSKA (reference sequence). V dropped 4 bases and J dropped 7 bases, with 16 bases sitting between them. CDR3 region: CSATGLVKGTQYF. CDR3 sequence (DNA): TGCAGTGCTACGGGACTCGTCAAGGGGACCCAGTACTTC.

V usage is TRBV10-3 and J usage is TRBJ1-4; tentative D call: TRBD1 (6 bases). Germline CDR1 and CDR2: ENHRY and SYGVKD. The V gene lost 10 bases and the J gene lost 0 bases, with 15 bases spanning the gap. CDR3 size: 15 residues. In DNA, the CDR3 is TGTGCCACCAGACAGGACTTTACAACTAATGAAAAACTGTTTTTT. Residues: CATRQDFTTNEKLFF.

The chain recombines TRBV6-6 with TRBJ1-5, with 9 bases aligning to TRBD1. Germline-derived CDR1 and CDR2 are MNHNY and SVGAGI (reference sequence). This CDR3 is 16 amino acids long. The junction had 7 bases not matched to a gene; V was cut back by 7 bases and J by 0 bases. The CDR3: CASNAGQGISNQPQHF. The CDR3 DNA sequence: TGTGCCAGCAATGCCGGACAGGGGATTAGCAATCAGCCCCAGCATTTT.

The chain joins TRBV5-1 to TRBJ2-1; a weak D match, TRBD2 (7 bases). Germline CDR1 and CDR2: SGHRS and YFSETQ. V shed 3 bases and J shed 4 bases, with 20 bases lying between them. The CDR3 has 17 amino acids. CDR3 in amino acids: CASSWGGASLSYNEQFF. The CDR3 DNA reads as TGCGCCAGCAGCTGGGGGGGGGCGTCTCTCTCTTACAATGAGCAGTTCTTC.

The rearrangement links TRBV5-1 to TRBJ2-2; 9 positions agree with TRBD2. V shed 5 bases, J shed 2 bases, and the junction held 7 bases outside the gene matches. The CDR3 length is 16 residues. Germline loops: CDR1 SGHRS, CDR2 YFSETQ. The CDR3 DNA follows: TGCGCCAGCAGGTCACCTAGCGGGGAAAACACCGGGGAGCTGTTTTTT. It codes for CASRSPSGENTGELFF.

In this sample, this clonotype turned up many times. The chain couples TRBV7-2 to TRBJ2-7; the match to TRBD2 covers 8 bases. Per the germline V gene, CDR1 is SGHTA and CDR2 is FQGNSA. The CDR3 runs to 17 residues. V trimming: 0 bases; J trimming: 0 bases; junction bases outside the gene matches: 7. The CDR3 region is CASSLALTAGDSYEQYF. The CDR3 DNA reads as TGTGCCAGCAGCTTAGCGCTGACAGCGGGGGACTCCTACGAGCAGTACTTC.

This clonotype was recorded at least ten times. The chain has TRBV2 and TRBJ1-2; D ambiguous. This CDR3 has 15 residues. Trimming removed 6 bases at V and 7 bases at J, with 21 bases between. Germline V lookup: CDR1 SNHLY, CDR2 FYNNEI. The CDR3 protein is CASSPKTYHSLGYTF. DNA for the CDR3: TGTGCCAGCAGCCCCAAAACATATCATTCCCTTGGCTACACCTTC.

In this sample, this clonotype turned up many times. V is TRBV5-1 and J is TRBJ2-5; D gene uncertain. V lost 4 bases and J 2 bases, leaving 6 bases between the germline ends. Germline CDR1 and CDR2: SGHRS and YFSETQ. This CDR3 has 12 residues. The CDR3, as DNA: TGCGCCAGCAGCCTACATCAAGAGACCCAGTACTTC. This sequence encodes CASSLHQETQYF.

A remark on this clonotype: The germline gene is not matched at one end of the junction; a read error may be the cause. The chain links TRBV6-5 to TRBJ2-3; weak D call: TRBD1 (5 bases). Germline CDR1 and CDR2: MNHEY and SVGAGI. CDR3 length equals 16 residues. The CDR3 loop reads CASSYYQGLGTDTLYF. The CDR3 nucleotides are TGTGCCAGCAGTTACTACCAGGGTTTGGGCACAGATACGCTGTATTTT.

This clonotype showed up many times. V usage is TRBV11-3 and J usage is TRBJ2-1; weak D call: TRBD2 (6 bases). The germline V gene encodes CDR1 SGHNT and CDR2 YENEEA. Trimming shortened V by 5 bases and J by 5 bases, and 16 bases separated the two germline ends. The CDR3 runs to 15 residues. In nucleotides, the CDR3 is TGTGCCAGCAGCCGGGGAGGCTTAACCAACAATGAGCAGTTCTTC. Its translation is CASSRGGLTNNEQFF. Full variable domain (missing parts from reference TRBV11-3 and TRBJ2-1): EAGVVQSPRYKIIEKKQPVAFWCNPISGHNTLYWYLQNLGQGPELLIRYENEEAVDDSQLPKDRFSAERLKGVDSTLKIQPAELGDSAVYLCASSRGGLTNNEQFFGPGTRLTVL.

This clonotype was counted only a few times. The chain is built from TRBV4-3 and TRBJ2-3; no clear D. V was trimmed by 0 bases and J by 0 bases, leaving 16 bases between them. There are 18 residues in the CDR3. In germline, CDR1 is LGHNA, CDR2 YSLEER. CDR3 sequence reads: CASSQDPLGIFSTDTQYF. The CDR3 DNA sequence: TGCGCCAGCAGCCAAGATCCCTTAGGGATCTTTAGCACAGATACGCAGTATTTT.

This clonotype has only a few counts. V gene TRBV27 combines with J gene TRBJ2-1; the D is unclear. From germline, CDR1 is MNHEY and CDR2 SMNVEV (reference sequence). Trimming stripped 7 bases from V and 5 bases from J, with 3 bases between. CDR3 length: 10 amino acids. CDR3 coding DNA: TGTGCCAGCACTAACAATGAGCAGTTCTTC. It encodes CASTNNEQFF.